A selection of T cell receptor beta chains follows, all from one sample in a study of blood T cell repertoires in COVID-19. The protocol was immunoSEQ multiplex PCR, while the TCRdb copy is restricted to in-frame clones and leaves out a portion. Altogether over 55,000 clones are present, about nine tenths being singletons, with the ten largest covering approximately 20%. Material for sequencing was peripheral blood. Receptors originate from an elderly woman with COVID-19, enrolled during active disease. CDR3s include the opening cysteine and the closing phenylalanine or tryptophan. D genes are given only for firm matches. Clone size, where shown, is once, few, many, or a class for clones that have expanded.

DNA: TGTGCCAGCAGCCAAGACTTGAACACTGAAGCTTTCTTT
CDR3: CASSQDLNTEAFF
V: TRBV14
J: TRBJ1-1
size: once
D: NA

DNA: TGTGCCAGCAAATCGCAGGGGGCTAGCACAGATACGCAGTATTTT
CDR3: CASKSQGASTDTQYF
V: TRBV7-9
J: TRBJ2-3
size: NA
D: TRBD1

DNA: TGTGCCAGCAGCGTAGAGGCCTCGACTCTTGGTGGCTACACCTTC
CDR3: CASSVEASTLGGYTF
V: TRBV9
J: TRBJ1-2
size: NA
D: NA

DNA: TGTGCCAGCAGTGAACAGATTCTTGTATTTAACTATGGCTACACCTTC
CDR3: CASSEQILVFNYGYTF
V: TRBV6-1
J: TRBJ1-2
size: once
D: NA

DNA: TGTGCCAGTAGTATTCTCGCGGGGGTCACCTACAATGAGCAGTTCTTC
CDR3: CASSILAGVTYNEQFF
V: TRBV19
J: TRBJ2-1
size: NA
D: TRBD2

DNA: TGTGCCAGCAGTTTATGGAGGCAGGGCCCCTATGGCTACACCTTC
CDR3: CASSLWRQGPYGYTF
V: TRBV28
J: TRBJ1-2
size: NA
D: NA

DNA: TGTGCCAGCAGCTTGGAGGAGAGGGGCTACACCTTC
CDR3: CASSLEERGYTF
V: TRBV5-4
J: TRBJ1-2
size: NA
D: NA

DNA: TGTGCCAGCAGCCAACAGGGAATCTACAATGAGCAGTTCTTC
CDR3: CASSQQGIYNEQFF
V: TRBV3-1/TRBV3-2
J: TRBJ2-1
size: NA
D: NA

DNA: TGCGCCAGCAGCGACCCTAGCGGTTTTTACAATGAGCAGTTCTTC
CDR3: CASSDPSGFYNEQFF
V: TRBV5-1
J: TRBJ2-1
size: NA
D: TRBD2

DNA: TGTGCCAGCAGCCCGGTGGCAGGCATGAACACTGAAGCTTTCTTT
CDR3: CASSPVAGMNTEAFF
V: TRBV14
J: TRBJ1-1
size: NA
D: NA

DNA: TGCGCCAGCCGACAGGGCCTGAACACTGAAGCTTTCTTT
CDR3: CASRQGLNTEAFF
V: TRBV5-1
J: TRBJ1-1
size: NA
D: TRBD1

DNA: TGTGCCAGCAGTTACTCGAAGACAGGCGAAGACTATGGCTACACCTTC
CDR3: CASSYSKTGEDYGYTF
V: TRBV6-5
J: TRBJ1-2
size: NA
D: NA

DNA: TGTGCCAGCTCTCGCGGGGGCGCCTCCGCCGGGGAGCTGTTTTTT
CDR3: CASSRGGASAGELFF
V: TRBV18
J: TRBJ2-2
size: NA
D: NA

DNA: TGTGCCAGCAGCTCGACTAGCAGAGACAATGAGCAGTTCTTC
CDR3: CASSSTSRDNEQFF
V: TRBV11-3
J: TRBJ2-1
size: NA
D: TRBD2

DNA: TGTGCCAGCAGCGGACAAATCACAGATACGCAGTATTTT
CDR3: CASSGQITDTQYF
V: TRBV2
J: TRBJ2-3
size: few
D: NA

DNA: TGTGCCAGCAGCTCAGAACTATACAATGAGCAGTTCTTC
CDR3: CASSSELYNEQFF
V: TRBV7-2
J: TRBJ2-1
size: NA
D: NA

DNA: TGCGCCAGCAGTGCGACAGGGATCATCATGAACACTGAAGCTTTCTTT
CDR3: CASSATGIIMNTEAFF
V: TRBV10-2
J: TRBJ1-1
size: NA
D: TRBD1

DNA: TGCGCCAGCAGCTCGACAGGGGGCTCCTACAATGAGCAGTTCTTC
CDR3: CASSSTGGSYNEQFF
V: TRBV5-1
J: TRBJ2-1
size: NA
D: TRBD1